Given below is one T cell receptor beta chain in context. From germline, CDR1 is SEHNR and CDR2 FQNEAQ (reference sequence). The CDR3 has 14 residues. J gave up 4 bases and V 5 bases, and 5 bases lay outside the gene matches. The sample is drawn from a study of CD8 T cells in Susac syndrome. With random hexamers, reverse transcription was performed on about 0.45 to 1 ug of RNA. Amplification of TCR beta CDR3 by immunoSEQ multiplex PCR spanned 54 Vbeta and 13 Jbeta. MiXCR, applied by TCRdb to the immunoSEQ multiplex PCR reads, yields one record per CDR3 protein. The sample records 65,000 to 95,000 distinct CDR3 sequences, 94% being singletons.

The chain recombines TRBV7-9 with TRBJ2-1; TRBD1 matches 7 bases. The origin of this receptor is a human donor with Susac syndrome. Sequenced input: CD8+ T cells from PBMCs. CDR3 region: CASSDGQVYNEQFF. The CDR3 DNA reads TGTGCCAGCAGCGACGGACAGGTTTACAATGAGCAGTTCTTC.